This T cell receptor beta chain was retrieved from a study of response to subunit inactivated influenza vaccine. General study findings and limits: Few new T cells, the authors suggested, are recruited by each seasonal influenza vaccination.

As to this clonotype: Its antigen is unidentified.

The CDR3 consists of 15 residues. Germline values: CDR1 SNHLY, CDR2 FYNNEI. Between the trimmed V and J ends, which lost 10 bases and 7 bases, there was a span of 22 bases. TCRdb ran MiXCR on the RT-PCR reads and lists one entry per CDR3 protein. Of 250,000 to 350,000 distinct CDR3 sequences listed, around 20% are singletons. This chain uses TRBV2 with TRBJ2-2; either TRBD1 or TRBD2 may fit D (7 bases each). Sequenced here: PBMCs from blood, sampled approximately 20 months after vaccination. This TCR was recovered from a man aged 50 to 69 who received an inactivated influenza vaccine. The CDR3 region has the DNA TGTGCCACCCCAGGGGGGGCTGCCGAAAGCGGGGAGCTGTTTTTT. Translation gives CATPGGAAESGELFF. The full variable domain, in which reference TRBV2 and TRBJ2-2 provide the parts outside the CDR3, is EPEVTQTPSHQVTQMGQEVILRCVPISNHLYFYWYRQILGQKVEFLVSFYNNEISEKSEIFDDQFSVERPDGSNFTLKIRSTKLEDSAMYFCATPGGAAESGELFFGEGSRLTVL.